The 19 T cell receptor beta chains below were found in one sample sequenced in a study of neurological immune-mediated disorders. MiXCR, applied by TCRdb to the 5' RACE reads, yields one record per CDR3 protein. The sample has more than 45,000 distinct CDR3 sequences; around 3.6% are singletons. The sequencing sample was made of PBMCs. The receptors derive from a man younger than 40 with multiple sclerosis.

This clonotype appeared many times. V gene TRBV9 combines with J gene TRBJ2-3; TRBD2 matches at 11 bases. The CDR3 consists of 16 residues. CDR1 is SGDLS and CDR2 is YYNGEE in the germline V gene. V trimming: 4 bases; J trimming: 6 bases; junction bases outside the gene matches: 10. This CDR3 reads CASSLQTSGAGDTQYF. The CDR3 DNA sequence: TGTGCCAGCAGCCTACAGACTAGCGGGGCAGGGGATACGCAGTATTTT.

This clonotype was observed at least ten times. The V and J genes are TRBV29-1 and TRBJ1-1, with 7 bases fitting TRBD1. The germline CDR1 and CDR2 sequences are SQVTM and ANQGSEA. The CDR3 loop spans 14 amino acids. V lost 3 bases and J lost 5; bases outside the gene matches: 9. CDR3 DNA sequence: TGCAGCGTTGATTATAAGGGGGCGCGGACTGAAGCTTTCTTT. Protein product: CSVDYKGARTEAFF.

This clonotype was counted many times. The rearrangement joins TRBV7-2 to TRBJ2-3; 12 bases are shared with TRBD2. In germline, CDR1 is SGHTA, CDR2 FQGNSA. The CDR3 runs to 16 residues. The J segment lost 4 bases and the V segment lost 5 bases, leaving 7 bases of the junction unmatched. CDR3 sequence reads: CASSLRTSGAPDTQYF. CDR3 DNA sequence: TGTGCCAGCAGCCTTCGGACTAGCGGGGCCCCAGATACGCAGTATTTT.

This clonotype was counted ten times or more. The chain uses TRBV10-1 and TRBJ1-1; the D gene is possibly TRBD1 (6 bases). The CDR3 extends over 16 amino acids. Deletions cut 4 bases from V and 7 bases from J, with 22 bases between. From germline, CDR1 is WNHNN and CDR2 SYGVQD (reference sequence). For the CDR3, the DNA is TGCGCCAGCAGTGGAAGTTTACAGGGAGATTACGATGAAGCTTTCTTT. This sequence encodes CASSGSLQGDYDEAFF.

This clonotype was observed once. J is TRBJ2-3 and V is TRBV20-1, with 8 bases matching TRBD2. Germline V gives CDR1 DFQATT, CDR2 SNEGSKA (reference sequence). Trimming cost V 5 bases and J 4 bases; bases outside gene matches: 8. CDR3 length: 14 residues. CDR3 bases: TGCAGTGCTTTCACGGGGGGGCGCGCAGATACGCAGTATTTT. Translated, it gives CSAFTGGRADTQYF.

In this sample, this clonotype turned up many times. The V call is TRBV5-1, the J call TRBJ2-1, with 9 bases lining up with TRBD2. This CDR3 comprises 15 residues. The trim removed 2 bases at V and 6 bases at J, leaving 6 bases unmatched. Germline values: CDR1 SGHRS, CDR2 YFSETQ. The CDR3 spells CASSFMRGGINEQFF. Written as DNA, the CDR3 is TGCGCCAGCAGCTTTATGCGGGGGGGCATCAATGAGCAGTTCTTC.

This clonotype was seen repeatedly, ten times or more. The chain carries TRBV19 and TRBJ2-5; the D is unclear. Germline values: CDR1 LNHDA, CDR2 SQIVND (reference sequence). V shed 3 bases and J shed 1 base, with 9 bases lying between them. The CDR3 has 14 amino acids. The CDR3 region has the DNA TGTGCCAGTAGTATTCGCACCTTCCAAGAGACCCAGTACTTC. Its translation: CASSIRTFQETQYF.

The chain is built from TRBV20-1 and TRBJ2-7, with 10 bases fitting TRBD2. J lost 2 bases, V lost 1 base, and 11 bases had no gene match. The CDR3 runs 17 residues. CDR1 and CDR2 from the germline V gene are DFQATT and SNEGSKA (reference sequence). DNA of the CDR3: TGCAGTGCTAGAGTGCACCCTCTAGCGGGAGACCCCTACGAGCAGTACTTC. It translates to CSARVHPLAGDPYEQYF.

This clonotype was counted ten times or more. The chain joins TRBV15 to TRBJ1-6; TRBD1 agrees at 7 bases. V lost 4 bases, J lost 4 bases, and 4 bases stayed unmatched. The CDR3 length is 15 residues. Germline CDR1 LNHNV, CDR2 YYDKDF (reference sequence). The CDR3 sequence: CATSTGTAYNSPLHF. CDR3 nucleotides: TGTGCCACCAGCACGGGGACAGCTTATAATTCACCCCTCCACTTT.

This clonotype appeared many times. The chain couples TRBV7-6 to TRBJ2-1; 13 positions match TRBD2. The germline CDR1 and CDR2 sequences are SGHVS and FNYEAQ. This CDR3 spans 16 amino acids. V shed 4 bases, J shed 8 bases, and the junction held 8 bases outside the gene matches. CDR3 loop: CASSSELAGGPYEQFF. The DNA of the CDR3 is TGTGCCAGCAGCTCCGAACTAGCGGGAGGGCCTTATGAGCAGTTCTTC.

The V call is TRBV10-3, the J call TRBJ1-2; the D is unclear. The CDR3 covers 14 residues. V shed 3 bases and J shed 1 base, with 9 bases lying between them. Germline loops: CDR1 ENHRY, CDR2 SYGVKD. CDR3 in amino acids: CAISDAESNYGYTF. CDR3 DNA: TGTGCCATCAGTGACGCCGAAAGTAACTATGGCTACACCTTC.

This clonotype was detected many times. The V call is TRBV3-1, the J call TRBJ2-7; 7 bases map to TRBD2. The CDR3 contains 16 residues. The germline V gene has CDR1 LGHDT and CDR2 YNNKEL (reference sequence). Unmatched junction bases numbered 9, after V lost 0 bases and J lost 4 bases. CDR3: CASSQDVGTTRYEQYF. As DNA, the CDR3 is TGTGCCAGCAGCCAAGATGTCGGGACTACGAGATACGAGCAGTACTTC.

The chain recombines TRBV5-1 with TRBJ2-1, with 8 nucleotides matching TRBD2. Germline V lookup: CDR1 SGHRS, CDR2 YFSETQ. The CDR3 extends over 13 amino acids. V shed 5 bases, J shed 4 bases, and the junction held 2 bases outside the gene matches. CDR3 in DNA: TGCGCCAGCAGACTAGCGGAGTACAATGAGCAGTTCTTC. Its translation: CASRLAEYNEQFF.

The table lists this clonotype with many counts. The chain combines TRBV5-1 with TRBJ2-1, with TRBD2 matching over 8 bases. The trim removed 0 bases at V and 0 bases at J, leaving 5 bases unmatched. This CDR3 region has 17 residues. CDR1 and CDR2 (germline): SGHRS, YFSETQ. CDR3 loop: CASSLAGGGPSYNEQFF. DNA of the CDR3: TGCGCCAGCAGCTTGGCCGGGGGGGGACCCTCCTACAATGAGCAGTTCTTC.

The chain is built from TRBV29-1 and TRBJ2-3; D call uncertain. V lost 5 bases and J 1 base, leaving 19 bases between the germline ends. The length of the CDR3 is 16 residues. Germline values: CDR1 SQVTM, CDR2 ANQGSEA. CDR3 sequence reads: CSVKVWSPSRTDTQYF. The CDR3 DNA is TGCAGCGTTAAGGTGTGGAGCCCATCCCGCACAGATACGCAGTATTTT.

This clonotype was detected ten times or more. The genes are TRBV6-5 and TRBJ2-7; TRBD1 might be the D (5 bases). Germline CDR1 is MNHEY and CDR2 is SVGAGI. The CDR3 spans 15 residues. V lost 4 bases to trimming and J lost 4 bases, with 17 bases between them. The CDR3 protein is CASSSGQGRWYEQYF. The DNA of the CDR3 is TGTGCCAGCAGTTCAGGCCAGGGAAGATGGTACGAGCAGTACTTC.

This clonotype ranks as medium-sized. V usage is TRBV12-3 or TRBV12-4 and J usage is TRBJ1-2; D gene uncertain. Trimming shortened V by 1 base and J by 5 bases, and 2 bases separated the two germline ends. The CDR3 sequence is 11 residues long. CDR3 region: CASSLGYGYTF. The CDR3 nucleotides read TGTGCCAGCAGTTTAGGGTATGGCTACACCTTC.

At least ten counts were recorded for this clonotype. The V and J genes are TRBV5-1 and TRBJ2-5; D possibly uses TRBD1 or TRBD2 (5 bases each). CDR1 is SGHRS and CDR2 is YFSETQ in the germline V gene. The V and J ends lost 7 bases and 5 bases respectively, with 24 bases between them. The CDR3 is 16 amino acids. DNA for the CDR3: TGCGCCAGCGAACCTCGGGGACGGTCCTCTTTGGAGACCCAGTACTTC. It is translated as CASEPRGRSSLETQYF.

This clonotype has a count of ten or more. The V and J genes are TRBV5-1 and TRBJ2-7; TRBD1 matches 9 bases. This CDR3 contains 15 residues. Germline CDR1 SGHRS, CDR2 YFSETQ. Germline trimming cut 2 bases from V and 0 bases from J; bases unmatched to any gene: 3. The CDR3 reads CASSLQGADSYEQYF. CDR3 sequence (DNA): TGCGCCAGCAGCTTACAGGGGGCCGACTCCTACGAGCAGTACTTC.